This T cell receptor beta chain was obtained from a study of T cells in Graves' hyperthyroidism and ophthalmopathy. Regarding the study as a whole: Among thyroid clonotypes expanded above 0.001, most also appeared in blood.

This clonotype appeared many times. Antigen unknown. Subjects aged 18 to 65 presented with newly diagnosed hyperthyroidism of less than 2 months' duration. Blood was sampled at initial diagnosis of hyperthyroidism, prior to onset of any ophthalmopathy symptoms. An approximately 10 ml volume of fresh peripheral blood provided the PBMCs. From germline, CDR1 is SGHNT and CDR2 YENEEA. CDR3 length: 12 residues. V lost 6 bases and J lost 5, with 8 bases in between. Amplification of TCR beta CDR3 regions used RNA as the template. HTBI primers were used for first-round RT-PCR of the TCR CDR3. MiXCR, run by TCRdb on the multiplex PCR reads, gives a single entry per CDR3 protein. Counted here are around 300,000 distinct CDR3 sequences, about 14% occurring once; the ten biggest clones make up 7.8%.

The origin of this receptor is a woman in her thirties with Graves' hyperthyroidism that later progressed to Graves' ophthalmopathy. V is TRBV11-3 and J is TRBJ2-1, with D uncertain. The specimen sequenced was blood. CDR3 bases: TGTGCCAGCAGTAGTTCGAACAATGAGCAGTTCTTC. Encoded protein: CASSSSNNEQFF.